One sample yielded the 25 T cell receptor beta chains listed below, sequenced in a study of PD-1 blockade in mismatch repair-deficient tumors. Sequenced by immunoSEQ multiplex PCR; TCRdb stores in-frame clones only, minus some. The sample lists under 150,000 clones, about 88% seen once, with about 13% in the top ten. The source was peripheral blood, collected 44 weeks after starting pembrolizumab. These receptor sequences come from an adult with mismatch repair-deficient cancer.

The chain has TRBV28 and TRBJ2-3; D is perhaps TRBD1 (6 bases). This CDR3 has 12 amino acids. V dropped 2 bases and J dropped 10 bases, with 10 bases sitting between them. Looked up from germline, CDR1 is MDHEN and CDR2 is SYDVKM. This CDR3 reads CASSLKGDPQYF. DNA for the CDR3: TGTGCCAGCAGTTTAAAGGGGGACCCGCAGTATTTT.

The rearrangement joins TRBV30 to TRBJ2-5; D remains ambiguous. There are 12 residues in the CDR3. Trimming pared 2 bases from V and 5 bases from J, leaving 9 bases between. Germline V gene sequence: CDR1 GTSNPN, CDR2 SVGIG (reference sequence). The CDR3 region has the DNA TGTGCCTGGAGTAAGGGTCGGGAGACCCAGTACTTC. This gives the protein CAWSKGRETQYF.

V is TRBV30 and J is TRBJ1-2; unclear D gene. Germline values: CDR1 GTSNPN, CDR2 SVGIG (reference sequence). The length of the CDR3 is 13 residues. V lost 5 bases and J 4 bases, leaving 14 bases between the germline ends. The CDR3 loop is CAWRPSSFYGYTF. In DNA form, the CDR3 reads TGTGCCTGGCGCCCTAGCAGTTTCTATGGCTACACCTTC.

The chain carries TRBV7-9 and TRBJ2-2; D is undetermined. The V gene's germline CDR1 is SEHNR and CDR2 FQNEAQ (reference sequence). V shed 2 bases and J shed 0 bases, with 10 bases lying between them. The CDR3 totals 16 residues. The CDR3 is CASSLLSDANTGELFF. CDR3 DNA: TGTGCCAGCAGCTTATTGAGCGACGCGAACACCGGGGAGCTGTTTTTT.

The rearrangement links TRBV7-9 to TRBJ1-4; 11 bases line up with TRBD1. This CDR3 has 14 residues. Germline V gene lookup returns CDR1 SEHNR and CDR2 FQNEAQ (reference sequence). V gave up 5 bases and J gave up 6 bases; unmatched junction bases: 2. CDR3 in amino acids: CASSPGQGDEKLFF. CDR3 sequence (DNA): TGTGCCAGCAGCCCGGGACAGGGGGATGAAAAACTGTTTTTT.

The chain recombines TRBV5-6 with TRBJ2-3, with 9 bases fitting TRBD2. The CDR3 is 16 residues long. Germline CDR1 is SGHDT and CDR2 is YYEEEE. V lost 4 bases, J lost 2 bases, and 8 bases stayed unmatched. The CDR3 nucleotides read TGTGCCAGCAGCGGTTTGGCTAGCGGGGACACAGATACGCAGTATTTT. This encodes CASSGLASGDTDTQYF.

V and J are TRBV4-2 and TRBJ2-7, with 9 bases fitting TRBD1. Losses at the gene ends were 3 bases for V and 4 bases for J; bases not matched to a gene: 10. CDR3 size: 16 residues. Per the germline V gene, CDR1 is LGHNA and CDR2 is YNFKEQ. The CDR3 nucleotides are TGTGCCAGCAGCCAGGAAAACAGGGGGCTTCTTTACGAGCAGTACTTC. This gives the protein CASSQENRGLLYEQYF.

This chain uses TRBV2 with TRBJ1-2; the D is unclear. Germline values: CDR1 SNHLY, CDR2 FYNNEI. The CDR3 is 12 amino acids. The V end was cut by 4 bases, the J end by 4 bases, with 7 bases between. DNA of the CDR3: TGTGCCAGCAGTGTGGGAGGCTATGGCTACACCTTC. Translated: CASSVGGYGYTF.

J is TRBJ1-3 and V is TRBV6-1; D perhaps matches TRBD1 (5 bases). Trimming stripped 7 bases from V and 4 bases from J, with 17 bases between. Per germline, CDR1 MNHNS and CDR2 SASEGT. The CDR3 runs 15 residues. CDR3 sequence: CASTDLGRKGNTIYF. As DNA, the CDR3 is TGTGCCAGCACCGACCTGGGGCGGAAGGGAAACACCATATATTTT.

This chain joins TRBV7-2 and TRBJ2-5, with TRBD2 identical over 8 bases. Per the germline V gene, CDR1 is SGHTA and CDR2 is FQGNSA. This CDR3 region has 16 residues. The ends lost 5 bases at V and 4 bases at J; junction bases unmatched: 12. The CDR3 here is CASSPPSAGVGETQYF. DNA for the CDR3: TGTGCCAGCAGCCCACCCTCAGCGGGAGTAGGAGAGACCCAGTACTTC.

Only one count was recorded for this clone. The CDR3 coding sequence is TGTGCCGCCCTCCCAGGGGCGTCCTACGAGCAGTACTTC. Protein: CAALPGASYEQYF. The V gene is TRBV30, the J gene TRBJ2-7; tentative D call: TRBD1 (6 bases). V was clipped by 8 bases and J by 1 base, with 15 bases between them. Germline V gene sequence: CDR1 GTSNPN, CDR2 SVGIG (reference sequence). The CDR3 is 13 residues long.

This sequence joins TRBV27 and TRBJ2-2, with D uncertain. Trimming pared 2 bases from V and 10 bases from J, leaving 14 bases between. The germline V gene encodes CDR1 MNHEY and CDR2 SMNVEV (reference sequence). This CDR3 has 14 residues. In DNA form, the CDR3 reads TGTGCCAGCAGTTTAAGCAGTGTCCTAATGGAGCTGTTTTTT. Protein sequence: CASSLSSVLMELFF.

J is TRBJ2-5 and V is TRBV13; 10 nucleotides agree with TRBD1. The J segment lost 3 bases and the V segment lost 5 bases, leaving 3 bases of the junction unmatched. Germline values: CDR1 PRHDT, CDR2 FYEKMQ (reference sequence). This CDR3 contains 14 residues. The CDR3 nucleotides are TGTGCCAGCAGCGGGACAGGGGTCGAAGAGACCCAGTACTTC. Translation gives CASSGTGVEETQYF.

The J gene is TRBJ2-7, the V gene TRBV6-5; perhaps TRBD1 as D (5 bases). V dropped 8 bases and J dropped 2 bases, with 13 bases sitting between them. The germline gives CDR1 MNHEY, CDR2 SVGAGI. The CDR3 spans 13 residues. The CDR3 loop is CASRDSEAYEQYF. DNA for the CDR3: TGTGCCAGCCGCGACAGCGAAGCCTACGAGCAGTACTTC.

The gene calls are TRBV9 and TRBJ2-1; 7 nucleotides line up with TRBD2. The CDR3 has 15 amino acids. The germline gives CDR1 SGDLS, CDR2 YYNGEE. V trimming: 0 bases; J trimming: 3 bases; junction bases outside the gene matches: 3. In DNA, the CDR3 is TGTGCCAGCAGCGTAGGAAGCGGGATCTACAATGAGCAGTTCTTC. Translated: CASSVGSGIYNEQFF. Complete variable domain (other parts from reference TRBV9 and TRBJ2-1): DSGVTQTPKHLITATGQRVTLRCSPRSGDLSVYWYQQSLDQGLQFLIQYYNGEERAKGNILERFSAQQFPDLHSELNLSSLELGDSALYFCASSVGSGIYNEQFFGPGTRLTVL.

The count of this clone is one. The V gene is TRBV10-3, the J gene TRBJ2-3; a weak D match, TRBD2 (6 bases). In germline, CDR1 is ENHRY, CDR2 SYGVKD. The V gene lost 10 bases and the J gene lost 4 bases, with 18 bases spanning the gap. The CDR3 is 14 amino acids. DNA of the CDR3: TGTGCCACCTCTAAACGGGAGTTTTCAGATACGCAGTATTTT. Encoded protein: CATSKREFSDTQYF.

The genes are TRBV27 and TRBJ2-2, with 8 bases lining up with TRBD2. V lost 2 bases and J lost 6; bases outside the gene matches: 5. This CDR3 region has 15 residues. Germline CDR1 MNHEY, CDR2 SMNVEV (reference sequence). The CDR3: CASSLKRGWAGELFF. The CDR3 region has the DNA TGTGCCAGCAGTTTAAAGCGGGGGTGGGCCGGGGAGCTGTTTTTT.

This chain connects TRBV18 to TRBJ2-1; the D gene is possibly TRBD1 (6 bases). V lost 0 bases and J lost 10, with 10 bases in between. The CDR3 sequence is 13 residues long. CDR1 is KGHSH, CDR2 LQKENI, per germline. DNA of the CDR3: TGTGCCAGCTCACCACCGGACAGACCCGAGCAGTTCTTC. This encodes CASSPPDRPEQFF. Using reference TRBV18 and TRBJ2-1 for the parts outside the CDR3, the full variable domain is NAGVMQNPRHLVRRRGQEARLRCSPMKGHSHVYWYRQLPEEGLKFMVYLQKENIIDESGMPKERFSAEFPKEGPSILRIQQVVRGDSAAYFCASSPPDRPEQFFGPGTRLTVL.

This rearrangement joins TRBV6-5 to TRBJ2-7; maybe TRBD1 (5 bases). V lost 2 bases, J lost 6 bases, and 11 bases lay in between. CDR3 length: 13 amino acids. Germline loops: CDR1 MNHEY, CDR2 SVGAGI. The CDR3 region has the DNA TGTGCCAGCAGTTACGGGCTCACAGGCGAGCAGTACTTC. Its translation is CASSYGLTGEQYF.

The chain uses TRBV6-1 and TRBJ1-1; TRBD1 is a possible D gene (6 bases). V was trimmed by 3 bases and J by 4 bases, leaving 9 bases between them. This CDR3 contains 13 residues. Germline V gene data show CDR1 as MNHNS and CDR2 as SASEGT. CDR3 DNA sequence: TGTGCCAGCAGTGACGGCAGGGGCACTGAAGCTTTCTTT. Amino acids: CASSDGRGTEAFF.

The CDR3 DNA reads TGTGCCAGCAGTTTTGATCGAACTAACTATGGCTACACCTTC. Translating it yields CASSFDRTNYGYTF. The chain employs TRBV27 and TRBJ1-2; D unclear. The germline CDR1 and CDR2 sequences are MNHEY and SMNVEV (reference sequence). The CDR3 consists of 14 residues. V gave up 3 bases and J gave up 0 bases, with 8 bases separating them.

The chain carries TRBV5-6 and TRBJ2-2; D might be TRBD2 (6 bases). This CDR3 is built from 14 residues. V was cut by 9 bases and J by 6 bases, with 18 bases left in between. Germline CDR1 is SGHDT and CDR2 is YYEEEE. The CDR3 sequence: CATNKAGWAGELFF. The CDR3 DNA sequence: TGTGCCACCAATAAAGCGGGTTGGGCCGGGGAGCTGTTTTTT.

The chain is built from TRBV27 and TRBJ2-7; TRBD2 might be the D (6 bases). V dropped 0 bases and J dropped 3 bases, with 15 bases sitting between them. Germline CDR1 and CDR2: MNHEY and SMNVEV (reference sequence). This CDR3 is built from 16 residues. The CDR3 DNA sequence: TGTGCCAGCAGTTTATCCGCGGGAAGGATAGTCTACGAGCAGTACTTC. Residues: CASSLSAGRIVYEQYF.

The chain recombines TRBV29-1 with TRBJ2-1, with no clear D. With 3 bases removed from V and 3 bases from J, the gap between germline ends came to 9 bases. CDR1 and CDR2 (germline): SQVTM, ANQGSEA. The CDR3 has 13 amino acids. The CDR3 DNA sequence: TGCAGCGTTGATGGGGTCATCTACAATGAGCAGTTCTTC. Translated, it gives CSVDGVIYNEQFF.

V and J are TRBV6-5 and TRBJ2-5, with 7 bases identical to TRBD1. Germline CDR1 and CDR2: MNHEY and SVGAGI. The V and J ends lost 2 bases and 4 bases, in that order; junction bases with no gene match: 7. The CDR3 totals 15 residues. CDR3 in amino acids: CASSYRTGIGETQYF. Here the CDR3 DNA reads TGTGCCAGCAGTTACAGGACAGGCATTGGAGAGACCCAGTACTTC.